The sequence of this T cell receptor beta chain was determined in a study of human T cells and chemical hapten exposure. This clonotype was seen ten or more times. Time point in this sample: patch test 1, 2 weeks after DPC sensitization. Documented treatment: therapeutic diphenylcyclopropenone sensitization with weekly scalp DPC. The V gene end was trimmed by 7 bases and the J gene end by 6 bases; junction bases not matched to a gene: 4. This CDR3 has 14 residues. Germline V gives CDR1 MNHEY, CDR2 SVGEGT. TCRdb fed the RACE reads into MiXCR, producing one record per CDR3 protein. The table lists 85,000 to 100,000 distinct CDR3 sequences, around 12% of them singletons.

This specimen consisted of whole blood, obtained in connection with sensitization to the hapten diphenylcyclopropenone (DPC). V usage is TRBV6-2 or TRBV6-3 and J usage is TRBJ1-6; TRBD1 matches 9 bases. The source of this sequence is a woman aged 35 to 49 with alopecia areata. Some clones in this sample may be carry-over from other donors' samples. Here the CDR3 DNA reads TGTGCCAGCACCCCGGACAGGGGTAATTCACCCCTCCACTTT. Protein product: CASTPDRGNSPLHF.